These 32 T cell receptor beta chains were all obtained from the same sample, sequenced in a study of blood T cell repertoires in COVID-19. Here immunoSEQ multiplex PCR was the method, and the copy in TCRdb shows in-frame clones only, minus some. The sample carries some 80,000 clones, less than 85% recorded once. Input material: peripheral blood. Every receptor here comes from a woman older than 75 with active or convalescent COVID-19.

This clone was seen only a few times. The chain recombines TRBV9 with TRBJ2-3, with D uncertain. The V end lost 3 bases, the J end lost 6 bases, and 8 bases lay between the germline ends. The CDR3 runs 12 residues. Germline V gene data show CDR1 as SGDLS and CDR2 as YYNGEE. The CDR3 sequence is CASSATRDTQYF. CDR3 DNA sequence: TGTGCCAGCAGCGCTACTCGCGATACGCAGTATTTT.

The gene calls are TRBV12-5 and TRBJ1-2, with 7 bases that match TRBD1. Germline V gene data show CDR1 as LGHNT and CDR2 as FRNRAP. This CDR3 has 15 residues. Germline trimming cut 7 bases from V and 5 bases from J; bases unmatched to any gene: 13. The CDR3 is CASARRQGGPYGYTF. DNA for the CDR3: TGTGCTAGTGCCAGAAGACAGGGAGGACCTTATGGCTACACCTTC.

The chain uses TRBV7-2 and TRBJ1-6; D is uncertain. Germline V CDR1 and CDR2: SGHTA, FQGNSA. The CDR3 spans 14 residues. Trimming shortened V by 1 base and J by 9 bases, and 10 bases separated the two germline ends. The CDR3 coding sequence is TGTGCCAGCAGCTTAGGCCAGGCTTCTTCACCCCTCCACTTT. Amino acid sequence: CASSLGQASSPLHF.

This chain links TRBV7-9 with TRBJ2-7, with D possibly being TRBD2 (5 bases). Germline loops: CDR1 SEHNR, CDR2 FQNEAQ (reference sequence). V was cut by 1 base and J by 6 bases, with 22 bases left in between. The CDR3 extends over 17 amino acids. The CDR3, as DNA: TGTGCCAGCAGCTTAGAATCCCACGGACCTTTCGGGGTCGAGCAGTACTTC. Translating it yields CASSLESHGPFGVEQYF.

V gene TRBV7-8 combines with J gene TRBJ1-1; D remains unclear. CDR1 and CDR2 from the germline V gene are SGHVS and FQNEAQ. CDR3 size: 13 residues. The ends were cut back, 2 bases at V and 3 bases at J, with 7 bases in the middle. The CDR3 DNA reads TGTGCCAGCAGCTTATTTAGCGACACTGAAGCTTTCTTT. As protein: CASSLFSDTEAFF.

The V call is TRBV7-2, the J call TRBJ1-1; a possible D gene is TRBD1 (6 bases). This CDR3 contains 16 residues. Per germline, CDR1 SGHTA and CDR2 FQGNSA. With 1 base removed from V and 4 bases from J, the gap between germline ends came to 16 bases. The CDR3 DNA sequence: TGTGCCAGCAGCTTAGATCGGGGGGGGGCGAGCACTGAAGCTTTCTTT. Translating gives CASSLDRGGASTEAFF.

Turning to this clone: The sample holds other DNA sequences that translate to the same CDR3. The chain is built from TRBV4-3 and TRBJ1-2; D unresolved. The V end was cut by 0 bases, the J end by 8 bases, with 13 bases between. CDR1 LGHNA and CDR2 YSLEER come from the germline V gene. The CDR3 is 14 residues long. CDR3 bases: TGCGCCAGCAGCCAAGATAGAGGAGGGTACGGCTACACCTTC. Its translation: CASSQDRGGYGYTF.

This clone was seen just once. This chain connects TRBV7-9 to TRBJ2-1; D is possibly TRBD2 (5 bases). V was pared by 6 bases and J by 8 bases, with 8 bases between. The length of the CDR3 is 11 residues. Germline loops: CDR1 SEHNR, CDR2 FQNEAQ (reference sequence). The CDR3 nucleotides are TGTGCCAGCAGGAGGCGGGATGAGCAGTTCTTC. This codes for CASRRRDEQFF.

The chain couples TRBV6-5 to TRBJ1-1; D is perhaps TRBD1 (5 bases). Trimming pared 7 bases from V and 5 bases from J, leaving 17 bases between. Germline CDR1 is MNHEY and CDR2 is SVGAGI. This CDR3 is 14 amino acids long. The chain's CDR3 is CASTPGRGRTEAFF. The CDR3 nucleotides are TGTGCCAGCACCCCCGGTAGGGGCCGGACTGAAGCTTTCTTT.

The rearrangement uses TRBV11-3 and TRBJ2-1, with TRBD2 identical over 10 bases. With V trimmed by 5 bases and J by 4 bases, 2 bases remained unmatched. Germline-derived CDR1 and CDR2 are SGHNT and YENEEA. The CDR3 is 14 residues long. The CDR3 nucleotides are TGTGCCAGCAGCCTAGCGGGGGATTACAATGAGCAGTTCTTC. It encodes CASSLAGDYNEQFF.

In this sample, this clone turned up a few times. The chain recombines TRBV28 with TRBJ2-1, with D possibly matching TRBD2 (5 bases). The V end lost 5 bases, the J end lost 9 bases, and 11 bases lay between the germline ends. The CDR3 consists of 12 residues. Germline-derived CDR1 and CDR2 are MDHEN and SYDVKM. CDR3 in DNA: TGTGCCAGCAGTCTACTAGTAAGTGAGCAGTTCTTC. Its protein is CASSLLVSEQFF.

The chain links TRBV10-1 to TRBJ2-1; TRBD2 aligns across 9 bases. Trimming cost V 3 bases and J 0 bases; bases outside gene matches: 6. CDR1 is WNHNN and CDR2 is SYGVQD in the germline V gene (reference sequence). The CDR3 consists of 17 residues. CDR3 protein: CASSDGGGGISYNEQFF. Written as DNA, the CDR3 is TGCGCCAGCAGTGACGGCGGGGGGGGGATCTCCTACAATGAGCAGTTCTTC.

The chain employs TRBV19 and TRBJ1-2; weak D call: TRBD1 (6 bases). V shed 5 bases and J shed 8 bases, with 15 bases lying between them. The length of the CDR3 is 13 residues. Germline V gene sequence: CDR1 LNHDA, CDR2 SQIVND (reference sequence). CDR3 sequence: CASSATGRGGYTF. The CDR3 DNA follows: TGTGCCAGTAGTGCGACAGGTAGAGGAGGCTACACCTTC.

The chain combines TRBV11-2 with TRBJ2-7; D may be TRBD2 (5 bases). Per germline, CDR1 SGHAT and CDR2 FQNNGV. The length of the CDR3 is 15 residues. V lost 2 bases to trimming and J lost 7 bases, with 18 bases between them. The CDR3 spells CASSLTGWSSGEQYF. As DNA, the CDR3 is TGTGCCAGCAGCTTAACTGGTTGGAGTTCGGGGGAGCAGTACTTC.

The J gene is TRBJ2-7, the V gene TRBV5-4; TRBD2 matches 8 bases. This CDR3 contains 15 residues. The V segment lost 6 bases and the J segment 3 bases; nucleotides outside the gene matches: 11. The germline CDR1 and CDR2 sequences are SGHNT and YYREEE (reference sequence). This CDR3 reads CASTSFGRAVYEQYF. The CDR3 DNA follows: TGTGCCAGCACCTCATTCGGGAGGGCCGTCTACGAGCAGTACTTC.

V and J are TRBV18 and TRBJ2-7; D may be TRBD1 (6 bases). CDR1 and CDR2 (germline): KGHSH, LQKENI. V lost 6 bases to trimming and J lost 3 bases, with 15 bases between them. The CDR3 is 14 residues long. The CDR3: CASSPGQTVYEQYF. The CDR3 region has the DNA TGTGCCAGCTCGCCGGGACAAACTGTCTACGAGCAGTACTTC.

CDR3 protein: CASSLRTSPFTDTQYF. The CDR3 nucleotides read TGTGCCAGCAGCCTAAGGACTTCCCCTTTCACAGATACGCAGTATTTT. The chain carries TRBV11-3 and TRBJ2-3; possible D gene TRBD2, 5 bases. Germline V lookup: CDR1 SGHNT, CDR2 YENEEA. Trimming removed 5 bases at V and 2 bases at J, with 17 bases between. The length of the CDR3 is 16 residues.

The chain recombines TRBV7-9 with TRBJ2-5; 14 nucleotides match TRBD2. The junction had 10 bases not matched to a gene; V was cut back by 5 bases and J by 5 bases. The CDR3 extends over 17 amino acids. CDR1 is SEHNR, CDR2 FQNEAQ, per germline (reference sequence). CDR3 loop: CASSPRLAGGPLETQYF. DNA for the CDR3: TGTGCCAGCAGCCCCCGACTAGCGGGAGGGCCTTTGGAGACCCAGTACTTC.

This clone came up a few times. The chain uses TRBV6-5 and TRBJ2-7; 10 bases line up with TRBD2. This CDR3 has 11 amino acids. CDR1 and CDR2 (germline): MNHEY, SVGAGI. The V segment lost 6 bases and the J segment 12 bases; nucleotides outside the gene matches: 5. CDR3 nucleotide sequence: TGTGCCAGCAGATCTAGCGGGAGTTGGTACTTC. Translating gives CASRSSGSWYF.

V gene TRBV25-1 combines with J gene TRBJ1-5, with 7 bases aligning to TRBD1. V lost 3 bases and J lost 3; bases outside the gene matches: 2. This CDR3 contains 14 residues. Per germline, CDR1 MGHDK and CDR2 SYGVNS. CDR3 nucleotide sequence: TGTGCCAGCAGTGATGGGACAGTCAATCAGCCCCAGCATTTT. It is translated as CASSDGTVNQPQHF.

The V and J genes are TRBV5-1 and TRBJ1-3; no clear D gene. The CDR3 sequence is 17 residues long. The V end was cut by 1 base, the J end by 0 bases, with 14 bases between. Germline CDR1 and CDR2: SGHRS and YFSETQ. CDR3 DNA: TGCGCCAGCAGCTTGTATCTGGGCGTCTCCTCTGGAAACACCATATATTTT. Amino acid sequence: CASSLYLGVSSGNTIYF.

The chain recombines TRBV18 with TRBJ2-7, with D uncertain. The CDR3 has 16 residues. Germline V gives CDR1 KGHSH, CDR2 LQKENI. Trimming took off 2 bases at V and 1 base at J, with 15 bases between the two ends. CDR3 DNA: TGTGCCAGCTCACCAGATGGATGGTACAGATCCTACGAGCAGTACTTC. It is translated as CASSPDGWYRSYEQYF.

This clone was detected a few times. The chain combines TRBV9 with TRBJ2-7; weak D call: TRBD2 (6 bases). This CDR3 has 17 residues. The V and J ends lost 1 base and 0 bases respectively, with 17 bases between them. Germline V gene sequence: CDR1 SGDLS, CDR2 YYNGEE. This CDR3 reads CASSVFPGTYSSYEQYF. The CDR3 DNA follows: TGTGCCAGCAGCGTATTCCCCGGGACTTATAGCTCCTACGAGCAGTACTTC.

The chain couples TRBV7-3 to TRBJ2-2, with 7 bases fitting TRBD1. Looked up from germline, CDR1 is SGHTA and CDR2 is FQGTGA. The ends lost 1 base at V and 2 bases at J; junction bases unmatched: 7. The CDR3 loop spans 17 amino acids. The CDR3 nucleotides are TGTGCCAGCAGCTTAAGTCCGAGGACAGGAAACACCGGGGAGCTGTTTTTT. Translating gives CASSLSPRTGNTGELFF. Complete variable domain (other parts from reference TRBV7-3 and TRBJ2-2): GAGVSQTPSNKVTEKGKYVELRCDPISGHTALYWYRQSLGQGPEFLIYFQGTGAADDSGLPNDRFFAVRPEGSVSTLKIQRTERGDSAVYLCASSLSPRTGNTGELFFGEGSRLTVL.

The V gene is TRBV27, the J gene TRBJ2-7, with TRBD1 as a possible D gene (5 bases). Germline V gene sequence: CDR1 MNHEY, CDR2 SMNVEV (reference sequence). This CDR3 is 11 amino acids long. The V end lost 7 bases, the J end lost 6 bases, and 10 bases lay between the germline ends. DNA of the CDR3: TGTGCCAGCATAAGGGGATTCGAGCAGTACTTC. Residues: CASIRGFEQYF.

The gene calls are TRBV18 and TRBJ1-5, with TRBD1 matching 9 bases. Trimming removed 3 bases from V and 0 bases from J; junction bases left unmatched: 3. The length of the CDR3 is 16 residues. CDR1 is KGHSH, CDR2 LQKENI, per germline. CDR3 nucleotides: TGTGCCAGCTCACCGGGGACAGGGCCTAGCAATCAGCCCCAGCATTTT. Translation gives CASSPGTGPSNQPQHF.

The chain joins TRBV11-3 to TRBJ2-1; 9 positions agree with TRBD2. Germline CDR1 and CDR2: SGHNT and YENEEA. The junction had 3 bases not matched to a gene; V was cut back by 5 bases and J by 4 bases. This CDR3 region has 14 residues. Written as DNA, the CDR3 is TGTGCCAGCAGCAGCGGGGGGTTATACAATGAGCAGTTCTTC. Its protein is CASSSGGLYNEQFF.

The chain links TRBV30 to TRBJ1-2; 7 nucleotides match TRBD1. The J segment lost 7 bases and the V segment lost 3 bases, leaving 5 bases of the junction unmatched. The CDR3 extends over 12 amino acids. Germline assignment: CDR1 GTSNPN and CDR2 SVGIG (reference sequence). The CDR3 spells CAWSRGQIGYTF. CDR3 nucleotides: TGTGCCTGGAGCCGGGGACAGATTGGCTACACCTTC.

J is TRBJ2-7 and V is TRBV7-8; 11 bases fit TRBD1. Germline V gives CDR1 SGHVS, CDR2 FQNEAQ. J lost 5 bases, V lost 1 base, and 10 bases had no gene match. CDR3 length: 17 residues. CDR3 amino acids: CASSLVSGTGGSNEQYF. The DNA of the CDR3 is TGTGCCAGCAGCTTAGTATCCGGGACAGGGGGGTCTAACGAGCAGTACTTC. The whole variable domain, remainder taken from reference TRBV7-8 and TRBJ2-7, is GAGVSQSPRYKVAKRGQDVALRCDPISGHVSLFWYQQALGQGPEFLTYFQNEAQLDKSGLPSDRFFAERPEGSVSTLKIQRTQQEDSAVYLCASSLVSGTGGSNEQYFGPGTRLTVT.

V and J are TRBV6-2 or TRBV6-3 and TRBJ2-7, with TRBD2 matching 8 bases. V lost 2 bases and J lost 1; bases outside the gene matches: 7. There are 16 residues in the CDR3. Germline V lookup: CDR1 MNHEY, CDR2 SVGEGT. The CDR3 here is CASSYRLIAGSYEQYF. The CDR3 bases are TGTGCCAGCAGTTACCGTCTGATAGCGGGATCCTACGAGCAGTACTTC.

The table lists this clone with a few counts. The chain recombines TRBV11-2 with TRBJ1-6, with 10 bases matching TRBD1. The germline CDR1 and CDR2 sequences are SGHAT and FQNNGV. This CDR3 has 15 residues. Unmatched junction bases numbered 5, after V lost 4 bases and J lost 8 bases. The chain's CDR3 is CASSSSGTGDSPLHF. CDR3 sequence (DNA): TGTGCCAGCAGCTCCTCCGGGACAGGGGATTCACCCCTCCACTTT.

The V and J genes are TRBV30 and TRBJ1-2; D uncertain. The V end lost 4 bases, the J end lost 2 bases, and 5 bases lay between the germline ends. CDR1 GTSNPN and CDR2 SVGIG come from the germline V gene (reference sequence). The CDR3 runs to 11 residues. Written as DNA, the CDR3 is TGTGCCTGGACAGCGAACTATGGCTACACCTTC. It is translated as CAWTANYGYTF.